The rows below give T cell receptor beta chains drawn from one sample of a study of cytomegalovirus exposure and HLA in healthy donors. TCRdb keeps only in-frame clones here, not all; method: immunoSEQ multiplex PCR. In the table there are 130,000 to 150,000 clones, approximately 90% of which are singletons. Material for sequencing was PBMCs. The receptors here all came from a woman younger than 45 in good health and CMV-seropositive. Each CDR3 is given with its conserved first and last residue. Fields, in order: D gene, J gene, V gene, clone size, CDR3 DNA, CDR3 protein. The D gene is left open where the match is weak. Rows may omit the clone size; those that give it use once, few, many or a size class.

TRBD1 TRBJ2-2 TRBV27 . TGTGCCAGCTCGGCCATAGGGACAGGGCACACCGGGGAGCTGTTTTTT CASSAIGTGHTGELFF
TRBD1 TRBJ2-1 TRBV6-4 . TGTGCCAGCAGTAGCGAACCGGGACAGGGGGGGGATGAGCAGTTCTTC CASSSEPGQGGDEQFF
. TRBJ1-2 TRBV2 . TGTGCCAGCAGGGAGAGGGACTCTTTCCGGCATGGCTACACCTTC CASRERDSFRHGYTF
. TRBJ1-1 TRBV7-9 . TGTGCCAGCAGTGAGGAGGGCGGGATAAACACTGAAGCTTTCTTT CASSEEGGINTEAFF
TRBD2 TRBJ2-3 TRBV14 . TGTGCCAGCAGCCAAGTTGTTAGCGGGGGCTCGGATACGCAGTATTTT CASSQVVSGGSDTQYF
. TRBJ2-7 TRBV2 . TGTGCCAGCACCAGGGGACCTATCCTTGGGTACGAGCAGTACTTC CASTRGPILGYEQYF
. TRBJ2-7 TRBV2 . TGTGCCAGCAGTGAAATCGGAGGAAAACGACGGGGAGAGCAGTACTTC CASSEIGGKRRGEQYF
. TRBJ2-6 TRBV4-2 . TGTGCCAGCAGCCAAGATACGGCTGGGGCCAACGTCCTGACTTTC CASSQDTAGANVLTF
. TRBJ2-2 TRBV29-1 once TGCAGCGTCCAGACTAGTTTGGCCGGGGAGCTGTTTTTT CSVQTSLAGELFF
TRBD1 TRBJ1-4 TRBV6-5 . TGTGCCAGCAGTCCTTCCGGGACAGTGGAGGAAAAACTGTTTTTT CASSPSGTVEEKLFF
TRBD1 TRBJ2-7 TRBV2 . TGTGCCAGCAGTCTTGGACAGGCCCGCTACGAGCAGTACTTC CASSLGQARYEQYF
. TRBJ1-4 TRBV5-6 . TGTGCCAGCAGCTTGGAGGGGGGGCGGAGTGAAAAACTGTTTTTT CASSLEGGRSEKLFF
TRBD2 TRBJ2-5 TRBV4-1 . TGCGCCAGCAGCCACGCGGGACTAGCAGAAGAGACCCAGTACTTC CASSHAGLAEETQYF
. TRBJ1-5 TRBV2 . TGTGCCAGCAGTGGGGGGGGAAGTAATCAGCCCCAGCATTTT CASSGGGSNQPQHF
. TRBJ2-7 TRBV27 . TGTGCCAGCAGTCTCTCCCGGTCCTACGAGCAGTACTTC CASSLSRSYEQYF
. TRBJ1-1 TRBV5-4 . TGTGCCAGCAGCTTGGAGGGGGTGCTTGAAGCTTTCTTT CASSLEGVLEAFF
. TRBJ1-1 TRBV28 . TGTGCCAGCAGTTTATCTCCAACAGGGTCGGCTTTCTTT CASSLSPTGSAFF
. TRBJ2-1 TRBV2 . TGTGCCAGCAGTGAGGGACTGAGATCTAGTGAGCAGTTCTTC CASSEGLRSSEQFF
TRBD1 TRBJ1-2 TRBV29-1 . TGCAGCGTTTCTGGGTCCTCAGGGGGCGGCAAGTCGAATGGCTACACCTTC CSVSGSSGGGKSNGYTF
TRBD2 TRBJ2-1 TRBV7-9 . TGTGCCAGCAGCCCGACTAGCGGGGGGGCCAGTGAAGATGAGCAGTTCTTC CASSPTSGGASEDEQFF
. TRBJ1-1 TRBV18 . TGTGCCAGCTCACAGGGGGGGCCTAGCGGCACTGAAGCTTTCTTT CASSQGGPSGTEAFF
TRBD2 TRBJ2-5 TRBV7-9 . TGTGCCAGCAGACTTAGCGGGAATGGGGAGACCCAGTACTTC CASRLSGNGETQYF
TRBD2 TRBJ2-7 TRBV5-1 . TGCGCCAGCAGCCTGGGTGGGGGGGATGAGCAGTACTTC CASSLGGGDEQYF
. TRBJ2-1 TRBV7-9 . TGTGCCAGCAGCTTCGGGACTCAGGAGCAGTTCTTC CASSFGTQEQFF
. TRBJ1-5 TRBV2 . TGTGCCAGCAACCAACAGGGAGGCAATCAGCCCCAGCATTTT CASNQQGGNQPQHF
TRBD2 TRBJ2-4 TRBV27 . TGTGCCAGCAGTCTGGGACTAGCGGGGGGCAAAAACATTCAGTACTTC CASSLGLAGGKNIQYF
TRBD1 TRBJ1-5 TRBV7-9 . TGTGCCAGCAGCCCAGACAGGGGTGGTCAGCCCCAGCATTTT CASSPDRGGQPQHF
. TRBJ2-1 TRBV27 once TGTGCCAGTCTATTTAACAATGAGCAGTTCTTC CASLFNNEQFF
TRBD1 TRBJ2-7 TRBV18 . TGTGCCAGCTCACCTATGGGACAGAACGACGAGCAGTACTTC CASSPMGQNDEQYF
TRBD1 TRBJ1-5 TRBV2 . TGTGCCAGCAGTGATAAAGGGGGCCTAAGCAATCAGCCCCAGCATTTT CASSDKGGLSNQPQHF
TRBD2 TRBJ2-1 TRBV13 . TGTGCCACCACACGTGAGAGCGGGAGGAATGGGGATGAGCAGTTCTTC CATTRESGRNGDEQFF
. TRBJ1-1 TRBV2 . TGTGCCAGCAGTGAAGGCCCTCCCCAGGGGAAAGCTTTCTTT CASSEGPPQGKAFF
. TRBJ2-5 TRBV15 . TGTGCCACCAGCAGCAGGGGAACAAGAGAGACCCAGTACTTC CATSSRGTRETQYF
TRBD2 TRBJ2-5 TRBV5-6 . TGTGCCAGCAGCCCAACGACGAGCGGGGGTCTATACGGGACCCAGTACTTC CASSPTTSGGLYGTQYF
. TRBJ2-5 TRBV4-1 . TGCGCCAGCAGCCAAGATCCAGTCCAAGAGACCCAGTACTTC CASSQDPVQETQYF
TRBD2 TRBJ2-1 TRBV4-1 . TGCGCCAGCAGCCAAGGGCGGGGGATAGGGGAGCAGTTCTTC CASSQGRGIGEQFF
TRBD1 TRBJ2-5 TRBV6-5 . TGTGCCAGCAGTTCGCCAACAGGGGCGTCAGAGACCCAGTACTTC CASSSPTGASETQYF
TRBD1 TRBJ1-2 TRBV27 once TGTGCCAGCAGTTCAAGGGGGCTGCGAGTTAATGGCTACACCTTC CASSSRGLRVNGYTF
TRBD2 TRBJ2-1 TRBV4-1 . TGCGCCAGCAGCTCTTCTGGGACTAGAGTTTACAATGAGCAGTTCTTC CASSSSGTRVYNEQFF
. TRBJ2-7 TRBV9 . TGTGCCAGCAGCGTAGGTCCGGGGGGCTGGAACGAGCAGTACTTC CASSVGPGGWNEQYF
. TRBJ2-1 TRBV7-2 . TGTGCCAGCAGCTCCACAAACCTTGATGAGCAGTTCTTC CASSSTNLDEQFF
TRBD1 TRBJ2-6 TRBV6-1 few TGTGCCAGCCGGACAGGGGGGTCTGGGGCCAACGTCCTGACTTTC CASRTGGSGANVLTF
TRBD1 TRBJ2-2 TRBV10-2 . TGCGCCAGCGAGATCCCAGGGGGCGGCGGGGAGCTGTTTTTT CASEIPGGGGELFF
TRBD1 TRBJ1-2 TRBV2 . TGTGCCAGCAGGGGGACAGGGTCTGGCTACACCTTC CASRGTGSGYTF
. TRBJ2-7 TRBV7-9 once TGTGCCAGCAGCCCTAATCGAGTTCTTGTCTACGAGCAGTACTTC CASSPNRVLVYEQYF